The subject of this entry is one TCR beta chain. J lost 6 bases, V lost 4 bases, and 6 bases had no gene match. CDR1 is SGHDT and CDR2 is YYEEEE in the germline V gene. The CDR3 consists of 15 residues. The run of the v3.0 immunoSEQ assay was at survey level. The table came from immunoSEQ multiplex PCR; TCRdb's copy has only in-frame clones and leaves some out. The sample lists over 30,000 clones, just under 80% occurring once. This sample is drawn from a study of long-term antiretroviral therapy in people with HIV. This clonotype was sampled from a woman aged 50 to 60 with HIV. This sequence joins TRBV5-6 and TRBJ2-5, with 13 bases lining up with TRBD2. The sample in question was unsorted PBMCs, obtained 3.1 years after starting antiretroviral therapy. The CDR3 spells CASSLRTSGGKTQYF. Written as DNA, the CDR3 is TGTGCCAGCAGCCTGAGGACTAGCGGGGGAAAGACCCAGTACTTC.